The 29 T cell receptor beta chains below all came from one sample that was sequenced in a study of CD8 T cells in ankylosing spondylitis. TCRdb called the 5' RACE reads again in MiXCR, with one record for every CDR3 protein. Of under 35,000 distinct CDR3 sequences listed, around 7.2% are singletons. What was sequenced was blood, either unsorted or a sorted T cell fraction (not recorded which). The receptor set was obtained from a male donor with ankylosing spondylitis or in good health (not recorded which).

This clonotype was detected ten times or more. Here the CDR3 reads CASSYAGSQYF. The CDR3 DNA follows: TGTGCCAGCAGTTACGCGGGTTCGCAGTATTTT. V and J are TRBV12-3 or TRBV12-4 and TRBJ2-3, with D tentatively TRBD2 (5 bases). The CDR3 runs 11 residues. Trimming took 4 bases from V and 10 from J, leaving 9 bases between them.

In its sample, this clonotype was seen many times. The chain has TRBV5-1 and TRBJ2-5; TRBD1 matches at 7 bases. Trimming removed 4 bases from V and 4 bases from J; junction bases left unmatched: 4. This CDR3 comprises 13 residues. Germline CDR1 SGHRS, CDR2 YFSETQ. CDR3 region: CASSPWTGETQYF. The CDR3 coding sequence is TGCGCCAGCAGCCCCTGGACAGGAGAGACCCAGTACTTC.

This rearrangement joins TRBV3-1 to TRBJ2-3, with 11 bases lining up with TRBD2. The V gene's germline CDR1 is LGHDT and CDR2 YNNKEL (reference sequence). The CDR3 totals 17 residues. Trimming cost V 6 bases and J 2 bases; bases outside gene matches: 10. CDR3: CASRGQTSGDFTDTQYF. The CDR3 DNA reads as TGTGCCAGCAGGGGGCAGACTAGCGGGGACTTCACAGATACGCAGTATTTT.

This clonotype has at least ten counts. The chain has TRBV21-1 and TRBJ2-3; the tabulated D call, TRBD2, remains unverified against the DNA. TRBV21-1 is a known pseudogene. The CDR3 totals 15 residues. The CDR3 loop is CASSSQGPTTDTQYF. The DNA of the CDR3 is TGTGCCAGCAGCTCACAGGGCCCCACCACAGATACGCAGTATTTT.

This clonotype has ten or more counts. The chain links TRBV5-6 to TRBJ2-4; D remains unclear. V was pared by 4 bases and J by 9 bases, with 17 bases between. The V gene's germline CDR1 is SGHDT and CDR2 YYEEEE. The CDR3 consists of 14 residues. DNA for the CDR3: TGTGCCAGCAGCAACGGGCCGACCCAAAGCATTCAGTACTTC. Its protein product is CASSNGPTQSIQYF. The whole variable domain, filled in from reference TRBV5-6 and TRBJ2-4, reads DAGVTQSPTHLIKTRGQQVTLRCSPKSGHDTVSWYQQALGQGPQFIFQYYEEEERQRGNFPDRFSGHQFPNYSSELNVNALLLGDSALYLCASSNGPTQSIQYFGAGTRLSVL.

Details on this clonotype: It may be a read error: a sequence one base away is much more abundant. CDR3 sequence reads: CASSLCYEQYF. CDR3 in DNA: TGTGCCAGCAGTCTTTGCTACGAGCAGTACTTC. This sequence joins TRBV28 and TRBJ2-7; D unclear. The CDR3 has 11 amino acids. V shed 5 bases and J shed 3 bases, with 5 bases lying between them. The germline V gene encodes CDR1 MDHEN and CDR2 SYDVKM.

This clonotype was observed many times. This chain connects TRBV14 to TRBJ2-1; 10 nucleotides agree with TRBD2. J gave up 7 bases and V 2 bases, and 2 bases lay outside the gene matches. CDR3 length: 14 amino acids. The germline gives CDR1 SGHDN, CDR2 FVKESK. CDR3 nucleotides: TGTGCCAGCAGCCAACTAGCGGGAGTGAATGAGCAGTTCTTC. Its translation: CASSQLAGVNEQFF.

This clonotype was observed many times. The CDR3 reads CASSQGAGLAKNIQYF. The CDR3 DNA is TGTGCCAGCAGCCAAGGTGCAGGCCTAGCCAAAAACATTCAGTACTTC. The chain carries TRBV7-9 and TRBJ2-4; D not resolved. The CDR3 contains 16 residues. The germline gives CDR1 SEHNR, CDR2 FQNEAQ (reference sequence). V dropped 5 bases and J dropped 0 bases, with 14 bases sitting between them.

This clonotype was found many times. This may be a read error: a much more frequent sequence differs by one nucleotide. J is TRBJ2-2 and V is TRBV20-1; a possible D gene is TRBD1 (6 bases). Germline V gives CDR1 DFQATT, CDR2 SNEGSKA (reference sequence). This CDR3 is 15 amino acids long. The CDR3 coding sequence is TGCTGTGCTACGACCACAGGGTTGGGCGCCGGGGAGCTGTTTTTT. This codes for CCATTTGLGAGELFF.

This clonotype was seen many times. The chain is built from TRBV3-1 and TRBJ2-3; tentative D call: TRBD1 (5 bases). Germline values: CDR1 LGHDT, CDR2 YNNKEL (reference sequence). The CDR3 totals 13 residues. V dropped 2 bases and J dropped 4 bases, with 7 bases sitting between them. The CDR3: CASSQQTADTQYF. The CDR3 DNA sequence: TGTGCCAGCAGCCAACAGACAGCAGATACGCAGTATTTT.

This clonotype was observed a handful of times. The chain combines TRBV7-9 with TRBJ2-3; D ambiguous. Germline loops: CDR1 SEHNR, CDR2 FQNEAQ (reference sequence). Deletions cut 5 bases from V and 0 bases from J, with 9 bases between. The CDR3 runs to 14 residues. DNA for the CDR3: TGTGCCAGCAGCCTTCAAGCTAGCACAGATACGCAGTATTTT. It specifies CASSLQASTDTQYF.

This clonotype was detected only a few times. The CDR3 DNA follows: TGTGCCAGCGCCTCTATGGGGAGAGGAGAGACCCAGTACTTC. Amino acids: CASASMGRGETQYF. The rearrangement links TRBV25-1 to TRBJ2-5, with D perhaps matching TRBD2 (5 bases). CDR1 is MGHDK, CDR2 SYGVNS, per germline. V was trimmed by 8 bases and J by 4 bases, leaving 17 bases between them. The CDR3 has 14 amino acids.

There are many counts of this clonotype. The chain joins TRBV3-1 to TRBJ1-1; unclear D gene. CDR1 is LGHDT, CDR2 YNNKEL, per germline (reference sequence). This CDR3 contains 13 residues. Trimming removed 4 bases from V and 1 base from J, with 7 bases in between. The CDR3 reads CASSRLENTEAFF. Here the CDR3 DNA reads TGTGCCAGCAGCCGACTCGAGAACACTGAAGCTTTCTTT. The entire variable domain, with the rest obtained from reference TRBV3-1 and TRBJ1-1, is as follows: DTAVSQTPKYLVTQMGNDKSIKCEQNLGHDTMYWYKQDSKKFLKIMFSYNNKELIINETVPNRFSPKSPDKAHLNLHINSLELGDSAVYFCASSRLENTEAFFGQGTRLTVV.

At least ten counts were recorded for this clonotype. The chain has TRBV12-3 or TRBV12-4 and TRBJ2-7; 9 bases line up with TRBD1. J lost 4 bases, V lost 3 bases, and 4 bases had no gene match. The CDR3 is 14 residues long. Here the CDR3 DNA reads TGTGCCAGCAGTTTCGCTGGACAGGGGTACGAGCAGTACTTC. Its protein product is CASSFAGQGYEQYF.

This clonotype turned up a few times. This sequence joins TRBV7-9 and TRBJ2-7; D uncertain. CDR1 and CDR2 (germline): SEHNR, FQNEAQ (reference sequence). V dropped 5 bases and J dropped 3 bases, with 5 bases sitting between them. The length of the CDR3 is 11 residues. The CDR3 DNA reads as TGTGCCAGCAGCCCCAACTACGAGCAGTACTTC. This gives the protein CASSPNYEQYF.

This clonotype was recorded at least ten times. V is TRBV13 and J is TRBJ2-7; no clear D. V was clipped by 0 bases and J by 3 bases, with 6 bases between them. Per germline, CDR1 PRHDT and CDR2 FYEKMQ (reference sequence). The CDR3 spans 13 residues. Here the CDR3 reads CASSLGLNYEQYF. Here the CDR3 DNA reads TGTGCCAGCAGCTTAGGTCTGAACTACGAGCAGTACTTC.

This clonotype was seen at least ten times. V and J are TRBV5-1 and TRBJ2-5, with unresolved D. V was trimmed by 2 bases and J by 3 bases, leaving 8 bases between them. Germline CDR1 reads SGHRS; CDR2 reads YFSETQ. The CDR3 sequence is 13 residues long. The CDR3 loop reads CASSFGREETQYF. CDR3 nucleotides: TGCGCCAGCAGCTTCGGACGGGAAGAGACCCAGTACTTC.

In this sample, this clonotype turned up many times. The chain is built from TRBV10-3 and TRBJ2-1; tentatively, D is TRBD1 (6 bases). Trimming removed 6 bases from V and 5 bases from J, with 8 bases in between. Germline V lookup: CDR1 ENHRY, CDR2 SYGVKD. CDR3 length: 12 amino acids. CDR3 in DNA: TGTGCCATCAGGACAGGAAACAATGAGCAGTTCTTC. It translates to CAIRTGNNEQFF.

This clonotype has a count of ten or more. The chain is built from TRBV20-1 and TRBJ2-7; 13 positions match TRBD2. Germline CDR1 and CDR2: DFQATT and SNEGSKA (reference sequence). The V segment lost 5 bases and the J segment 4 bases; nucleotides outside the gene matches: 8. The CDR3 loop spans 15 amino acids. The CDR3 nucleotides read TGCAGTGCTGGGGGAACTAGCGGGGGGGGTTACGAGCAGTACTTC. Its protein is CSAGGTSGGGYEQYF.

This sequence joins TRBV7-9 and TRBJ2-3, with TRBD2 matching over 16 bases. This CDR3 contains 16 residues. V was clipped by 3 bases and J by 7 bases; unmatched bases: 4. CDR1 and CDR2 (germline): SEHNR, FQNEAQ (reference sequence). The CDR3 nucleotides read TGTGCCAGCAGCTTGGGACTAGCGGGAGGGCAGAATACGCAGTATTTT. It codes for CASSLGLAGGQNTQYF.

The chain employs TRBV5-1 and TRBJ2-7; 9 nucleotides align to TRBD2. This CDR3 is built from 16 residues. V was clipped by 2 bases and J by 0 bases; unmatched bases: 6. Germline loops: CDR1 SGHRS, CDR2 YFSETQ. CDR3 in DNA: TGCGCCAGCAGCTTTAGTTCTAGCGGGGCCTCCTACGAGCAGTACTTC. Its protein is CASSFSSSGASYEQYF.

This clonotype was recorded many times. The CDR3 sequence: CASILRTATTEAFF. CDR3 coding DNA: TGTGCCAGCATCTTAAGGACGGCTACCACTGAAGCTTTCTTT. This chain connects TRBV6-5 to TRBJ1-1; no reliable D call. Between the trimmed V and J ends, which lost 7 bases and 4 bases, there was a span of 16 bases. This CDR3 spans 14 amino acids. Germline CDR1 and CDR2: MNHEY and SVGAGI.

V usage is TRBV29-1 and J usage is TRBJ2-3; 8 nucleotides match TRBD1. There are 13 residues in the CDR3. V shed 8 bases and J 4 bases; nucleotides not matched to a gene: 8. Per germline, CDR1 SQVTM and CDR2 ANQGSEA. The DNA for the CDR3 is TGCAGCATATCCCGGACAGGGTCAGATACGCAGTATTTT. Translated, it gives CSISRTGSDTQYF.

This clonotype was counted many times. The genes are TRBV20-1 and TRBJ2-1; no definite D call. Germline CDR1 reads DFQATT; CDR2 reads SNEGSKA (reference sequence). The CDR3 sequence is 16 residues long. V shed 4 bases and J shed 8 bases, with 24 bases lying between them. The CDR3 DNA sequence: TGCAGTGCTACAGCCCCTGCGAGAGGTGTCGGCTATGAGCAGTTCTTC. As protein: CSATAPARGVGYEQFF.

This clonotype was seen at least ten times. The chain has TRBV20-1 and TRBJ2-1; TRBD2 matches at 9 bases. The CDR3 consists of 15 residues. Germline values: CDR1 DFQATT, CDR2 SNEGSKA (reference sequence). The V segment lost 3 bases and the J segment 9 bases; nucleotides outside the gene matches: 12. CDR3 protein: CSASAWGGRAVEQFF. CDR3 bases: TGCAGTGCTAGCGCTTGGGGCGGGAGGGCCGTTGAGCAGTTCTTC.

Note on this clonotype: This may stem from a read error, because a much larger clone lies one nucleotide away. The chain's CDR3 is CAWSRNRGGGQFF. The CDR3 DNA is TGTGCCTGGAGTAGAAACAGGGGAGGTGGGCAGTTCTTC. V is TRBV30 and J is TRBJ2-1; D may be TRBD1 (7 bases). The CDR3 totals 13 residues. Germline assignment: CDR1 GTSNPN and CDR2 SVGIG (reference sequence). Trimming pared 2 bases from V and 12 bases from J, leaving 17 bases between.

This clonotype occurred many times. The rearrangement uses TRBV6-5 and TRBJ2-1; D is perhaps TRBD1 or TRBD2 (5 bases each). The germline V gene has CDR1 MNHEY and CDR2 SVGAGI. The CDR3 has 16 amino acids. V was clipped by 0 bases and J by 2 bases, with 11 bases between them. The CDR3 nucleotides read TGTGCCAGCAGTTACTCTAACCGGGGCGCCTACAATGAGCAGTTCTTC. Protein product: CASSYSNRGAYNEQFF.

This clonotype was observed many times. The rearrangement joins TRBV6-1 to TRBJ2-2, with 12 positions matching TRBD2. The ends lost 6 bases at V and 7 bases at J; junction bases unmatched: 9. This CDR3 has 16 amino acids. Germline CDR1 is MNHNS and CDR2 is SASEGT. CDR3 amino acids: CASSRASGRASGELFF. CDR3 sequence (DNA): TGTGCCAGCAGCCGTGCTAGCGGGAGGGCCAGCGGGGAGCTGTTTTTT.

This clonotype was picked up many times. This chain joins TRBV6-5 and TRBJ1-6; 7 nucleotides match TRBD1. The CDR3 length is 15 residues. The germline V gene has CDR1 MNHEY and CDR2 SVGAGI. V lost 2 bases to trimming and J lost 7 bases; unmatched junction nucleotides: 5. This CDR3 reads CASSYASGGNSPLHF. In nucleotides, the CDR3 is TGTGCCAGCAGTTACGCCTCAGGGGGAAATTCACCCCTCCACTTT.